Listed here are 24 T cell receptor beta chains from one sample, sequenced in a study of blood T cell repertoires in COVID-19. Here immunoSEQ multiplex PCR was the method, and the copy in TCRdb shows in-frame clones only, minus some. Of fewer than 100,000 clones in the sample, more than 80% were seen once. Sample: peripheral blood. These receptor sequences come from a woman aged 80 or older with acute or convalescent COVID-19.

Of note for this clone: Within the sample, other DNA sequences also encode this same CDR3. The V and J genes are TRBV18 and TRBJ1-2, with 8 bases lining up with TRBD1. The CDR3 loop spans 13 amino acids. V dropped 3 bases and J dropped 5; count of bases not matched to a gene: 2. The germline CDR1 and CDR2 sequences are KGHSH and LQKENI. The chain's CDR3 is CASSPGQDYGYTF. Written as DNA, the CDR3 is TGTGCCAGCTCACCGGGACAGGATTATGGCTACACCTTC.

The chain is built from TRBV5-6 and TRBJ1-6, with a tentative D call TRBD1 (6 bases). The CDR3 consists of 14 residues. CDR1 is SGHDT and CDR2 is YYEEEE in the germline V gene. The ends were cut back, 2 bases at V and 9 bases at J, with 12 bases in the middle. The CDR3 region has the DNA TGTGCCAGCAGCTTTTCTACAGGGAGTTCACCCCTCCACTTT. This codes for CASSFSTGSSPLHF.

DNA for the CDR3: TGTGCCAGCAGCCCCGGGACTAGCGGGGCAGAGACCCAGTACTTC. Amino acids: CASSPGTSGAETQYF. This rearrangement joins TRBV5-5 to TRBJ2-5; 13 nucleotides align to TRBD2. Germline V gene sequence: CDR1 SGHKS, CDR2 YYEKEE (reference sequence). Losses at the gene ends were 4 bases for V and 4 bases for J; bases not matched to a gene: 4. CDR3 length: 15 residues.

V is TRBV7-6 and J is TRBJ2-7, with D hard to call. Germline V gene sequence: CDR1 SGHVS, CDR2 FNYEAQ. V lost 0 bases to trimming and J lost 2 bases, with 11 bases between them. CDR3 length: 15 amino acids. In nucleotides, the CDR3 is TGTGCCAGCAGCTTAGCCCCCGACAAACCCTACGAGCAGTACTTC. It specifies CASSLAPDKPYEQYF. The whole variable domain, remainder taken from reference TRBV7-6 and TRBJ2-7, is GAGVSQSPRYKVTKRGQDVALRCDPISGHVSLYWYRQALGQGPEFLTYFNYEAQQDKSGLPNDRFSAERPEGSISTLTIQRTEQRDSAMYRCASSLAPDKPYEQYFGPGTRLTVT.

CDR3 bases: TGCGCCAGCAGCCGGAGTTCCTACGAGCAGTACTTC. It codes for CASSRSSYEQYF. The chain recombines TRBV10-1 with TRBJ2-7; no reliable D call. The CDR3 sequence is 12 residues long. Germline CDR1 reads WNHNN; CDR2 reads SYGVQD (reference sequence). The V and J ends lost 6 bases and 1 base respectively, with 7 bases between them.

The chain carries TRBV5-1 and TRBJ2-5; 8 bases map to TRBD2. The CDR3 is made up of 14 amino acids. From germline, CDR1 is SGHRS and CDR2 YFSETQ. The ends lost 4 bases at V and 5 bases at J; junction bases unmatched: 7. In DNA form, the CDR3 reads TGCGCCAGCAGCCCTCGCGGGGGGACGGAGACCCAGTACTTC. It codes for CASSPRGGTETQYF.

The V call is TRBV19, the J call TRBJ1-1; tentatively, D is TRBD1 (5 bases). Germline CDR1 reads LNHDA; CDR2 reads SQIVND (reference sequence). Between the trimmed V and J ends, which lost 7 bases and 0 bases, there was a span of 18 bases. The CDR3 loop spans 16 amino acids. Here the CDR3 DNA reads TGTGCCAGTACCTGGAGTATCGGACATATGAACACTGAAGCTTTCTTT. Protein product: CASTWSIGHMNTEAFF.

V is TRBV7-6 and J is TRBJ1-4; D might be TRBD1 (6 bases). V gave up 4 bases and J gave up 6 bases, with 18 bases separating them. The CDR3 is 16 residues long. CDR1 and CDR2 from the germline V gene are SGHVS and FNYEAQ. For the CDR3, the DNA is TGTGCCAGCAGCTCACCCAGACAGGCGAATCATGAAAAACTGTTTTTT. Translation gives CASSSPRQANHEKLFF.

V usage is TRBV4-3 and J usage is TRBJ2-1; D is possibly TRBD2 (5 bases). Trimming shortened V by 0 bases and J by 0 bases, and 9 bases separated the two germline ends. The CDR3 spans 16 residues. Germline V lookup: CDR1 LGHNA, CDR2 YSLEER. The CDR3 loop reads CASSQDLAGSYNEQFF. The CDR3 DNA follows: TGCGCCAGCAGCCAAGACCTAGCAGGCTCCTACAATGAGCAGTTCTTC.

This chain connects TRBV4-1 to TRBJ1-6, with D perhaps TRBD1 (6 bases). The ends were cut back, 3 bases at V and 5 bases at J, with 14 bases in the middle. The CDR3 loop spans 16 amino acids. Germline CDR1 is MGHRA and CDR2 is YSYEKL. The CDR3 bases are TGCGCCAGCAGCCATGGACAGTCCGTTAATAATTCACCCCTCCACTTT. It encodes CASSHGQSVNNSPLHF.

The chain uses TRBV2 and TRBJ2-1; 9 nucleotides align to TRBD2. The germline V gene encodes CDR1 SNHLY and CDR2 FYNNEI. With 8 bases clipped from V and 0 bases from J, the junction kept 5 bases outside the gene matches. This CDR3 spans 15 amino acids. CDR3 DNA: TGTGCCAGCCGTTTGACTAGCGGCTCCTACAATGAGCAGTTCTTC. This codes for CASRLTSGSYNEQFF.

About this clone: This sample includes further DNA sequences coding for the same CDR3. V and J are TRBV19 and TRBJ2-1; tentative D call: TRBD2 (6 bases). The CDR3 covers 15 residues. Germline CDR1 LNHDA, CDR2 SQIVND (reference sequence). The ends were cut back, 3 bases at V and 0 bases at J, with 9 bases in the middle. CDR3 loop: CASSISGSSYNEQFF. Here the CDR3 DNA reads TGTGCCAGTAGTATCTCCGGGAGCTCCTACAATGAGCAGTTCTTC.

The CDR3 reads CASSNPTDNSPLHF. In DNA form, the CDR3 reads TGTGCCAGTAGTAACCCGACAGATAATTCACCCCTCCACTTT. The gene calls are TRBV19 and TRBJ1-6; maybe TRBD1 (5 bases). The CDR3 is 14 residues long. The germline V and J ends were trimmed by 4 bases and 5 bases, with 9 bases remaining between them. Germline CDR1 reads LNHDA; CDR2 reads SQIVND (reference sequence).

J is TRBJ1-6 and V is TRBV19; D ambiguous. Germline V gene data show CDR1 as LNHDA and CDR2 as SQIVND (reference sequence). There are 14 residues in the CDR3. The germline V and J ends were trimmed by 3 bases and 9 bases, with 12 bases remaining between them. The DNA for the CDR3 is TGTGCCAGTAGTATTTCTGAGGGATCTTCACCCCTCCACTTT. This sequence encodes CASSISEGSSPLHF. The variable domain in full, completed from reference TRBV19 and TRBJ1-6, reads DGGITQSPKYLFRKEGQNVTLSCEQNLNHDAMYWYRQDPGQGLRLIYYSQIVNDFQKGDIAEGYSVSREKKESFPLTVTSAQKNPTAFYLCASSISEGSSPLHFGNGTRLTVT.

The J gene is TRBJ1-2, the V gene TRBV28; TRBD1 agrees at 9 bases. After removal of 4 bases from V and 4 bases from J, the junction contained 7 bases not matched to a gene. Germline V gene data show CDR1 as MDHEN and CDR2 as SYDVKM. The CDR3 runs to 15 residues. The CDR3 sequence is CASSSRQGVIYGYTF. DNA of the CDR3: TGTGCCAGCAGTTCTCGACAGGGGGTGATCTATGGCTACACCTTC.

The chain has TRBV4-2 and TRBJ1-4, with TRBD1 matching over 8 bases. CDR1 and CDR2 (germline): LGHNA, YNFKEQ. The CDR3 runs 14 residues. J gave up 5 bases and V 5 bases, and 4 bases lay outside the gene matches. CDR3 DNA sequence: TGTGCCAGCAGCTTACGACAGGGGAATGAAAAACTGTTTTTT. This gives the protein CASSLRQGNEKLFF.

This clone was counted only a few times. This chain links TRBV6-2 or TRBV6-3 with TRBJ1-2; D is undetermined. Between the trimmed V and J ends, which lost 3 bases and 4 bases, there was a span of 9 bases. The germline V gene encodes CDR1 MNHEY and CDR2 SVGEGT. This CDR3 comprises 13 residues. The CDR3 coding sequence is TGTGCCAGCAGTTATATACAGTCCTATGGCTACACCTTC. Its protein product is CASSYIQSYGYTF.

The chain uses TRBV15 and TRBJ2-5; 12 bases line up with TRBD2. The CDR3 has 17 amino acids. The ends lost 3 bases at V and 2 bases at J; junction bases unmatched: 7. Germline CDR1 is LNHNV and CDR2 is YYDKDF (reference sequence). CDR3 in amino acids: CATSRGLAGLLQETQYF. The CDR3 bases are TGTGCCACCAGCAGGGGACTAGCGGGTTTATTACAAGAGACCCAGTACTTC.

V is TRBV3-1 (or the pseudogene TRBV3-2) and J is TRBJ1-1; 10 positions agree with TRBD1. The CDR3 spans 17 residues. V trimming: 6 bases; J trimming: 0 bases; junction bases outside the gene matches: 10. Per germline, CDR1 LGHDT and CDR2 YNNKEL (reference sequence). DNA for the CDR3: TGTGCCAGCAGAACTAGGACAGGGGGGGATATGAACACTGAAGCTTTCTTT. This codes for CASRTRTGGDMNTEAFF.

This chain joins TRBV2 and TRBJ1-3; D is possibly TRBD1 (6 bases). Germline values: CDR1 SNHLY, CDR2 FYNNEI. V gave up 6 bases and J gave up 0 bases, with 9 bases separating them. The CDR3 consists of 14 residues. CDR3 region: CASRDSYSGNTIYF. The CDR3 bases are TGTGCCAGCAGGGACAGTTACTCTGGAAACACCATATATTTT.

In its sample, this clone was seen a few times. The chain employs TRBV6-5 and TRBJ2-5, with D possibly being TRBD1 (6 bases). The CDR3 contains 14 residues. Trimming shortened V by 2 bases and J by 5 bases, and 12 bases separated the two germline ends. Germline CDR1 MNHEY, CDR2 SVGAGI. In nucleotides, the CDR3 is TGTGCCAGCAGTTACCCAGACAGGTGGGAGACCCAGTACTTC. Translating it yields CASSYPDRWETQYF.

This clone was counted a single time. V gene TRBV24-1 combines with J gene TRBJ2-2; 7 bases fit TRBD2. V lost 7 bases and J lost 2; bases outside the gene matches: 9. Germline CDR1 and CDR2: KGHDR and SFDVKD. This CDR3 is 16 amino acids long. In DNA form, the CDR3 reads TGTGCCACCAGCCCGACCGGGAGGTCCAACACCGGGGAGCTGTTTTTT. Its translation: CATSPTGRSNTGELFF.

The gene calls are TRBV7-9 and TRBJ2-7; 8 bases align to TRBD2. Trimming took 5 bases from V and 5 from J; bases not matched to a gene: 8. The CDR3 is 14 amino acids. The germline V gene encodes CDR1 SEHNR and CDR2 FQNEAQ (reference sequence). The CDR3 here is CASSPGLVGNEQYF. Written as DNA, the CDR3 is TGTGCCAGCAGCCCGGGACTAGTTGGAAACGAGCAGTACTTC.

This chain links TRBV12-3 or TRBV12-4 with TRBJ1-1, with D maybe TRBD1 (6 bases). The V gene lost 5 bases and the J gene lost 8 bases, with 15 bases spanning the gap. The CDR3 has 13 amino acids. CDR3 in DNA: TGTGCCAGCAGTCCACGACGGACAGTAGAAGCTTTCTTT. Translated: CASSPRRTVEAFF.